Listed below are T cell receptor beta chains from one sample, sequenced in a study of multiple sclerosis patients with progressive multifocal leukoencephalopathy. Assay: immunoSEQ multiplex PCR; the TCRdb copy retains only in-frame clones and omits some. The sample lists 30,000 or so clones, around 85% occurring once. The sequencing here drew on PBMCs, taken from a patient treated with natalizumab. These receptor sequences come from a woman in her 30s with progressive multifocal leukoencephalopathy. CDR3s include the opening cysteine and the closing phenylalanine or tryptophan. The D gene is left open where the match is weak. Expanded clones get a size class; other rows say once, few or many, or leave the size out.

clone_size cdr3_length j_call d_call v_call cdr3_aa cdr3_nt
once 15 TRBJ2-3 TRBD2 TRBV7-9 CASSLGGGLTDTQYF TGTGCCAGCAGCTTAGGCGGGGGGCTCACAGATACGCAGTATTTT
NA 12 TRBJ2-7 NA TRBV7-9 CASSLAPYEQYF TGTGCCAGCAGCTTAGCGCCCTACGAGCAGTACTTC
few 13 TRBJ1-1 NA TRBV6-1 CASSVWGSTEAFF TGTGCCAGCAGTGTATGGGGAAGCACTGAAGCTTTCTTT
NA 16 TRBJ1-2 TRBD1 TRBV18 CASSPPRQGIYYGYTF TGTGCCAGCTCGCCGCCCAGACAGGGGATCTACTATGGCTACACCTTC
NA 16 TRBJ1-4 NA TRBV4-3 CASSQELGATNEKLFF TGCGCCAGCAGCCAAGAATTGGGAGCAACTAATGAAAAACTGTTTTTT
NA 14 TRBJ2-3 TRBD1 TRBV5-6 CASSTGTGGDTQYF TGTGCCAGCAGCACCGGGACAGGGGGAGATACGCAGTATTTT
NA 14 TRBJ2-1 NA TRBV27 CASSFGSSYNEQFF TGTGCCAGCAGTTTTGGGTCTTCCTACAATGAGCAGTTCTTC
NA 15 TRBJ2-7 NA TRBV28 CASSSSRGVTYEQYF TGTGCCAGCAGTTCCTCCAGGGGAGTTACCTACGAGCAGTACTTC
NA 15 TRBJ2-3 NA TRBV27 CASSLPGIGADTQYF TGTGCCAGCAGTTTACCCGGCATTGGGGCAGATACGCAGTATTTT
NA 15 TRBJ2-2 TRBD2 TRBV5-4 CASSLPSGNTGELFF TGTGCCAGCAGCTTGCCTAGCGGGAACACCGGGGAGCTGTTTTTT
few 14 TRBJ2-7 TRBD2 TRBV18 CASSPSREGYEQYF TGTGCCAGCTCACCTTCCCGGGAGGGCTACGAGCAGTACTTC
NA 13 TRBJ2-5 NA TRBV25-1 CASSNSYQETQYF TGTGCCAGCAGTAATTCGTATCAAGAGACCCAGTACTTC
few 15 TRBJ2-2 NA TRBV6-5 CASRRSGLSTGELFF TGTGCCAGCCGGAGGTCCGGACTCTCCACCGGGGAGCTGTTTTTT
NA 12 TRBJ2-7 NA TRBV28 CASSPQGNEQYF TGTGCCAGCTCCCCTCAGGGTAACGAGCAGTACTTC
NA 14 TRBJ2-7 NA TRBV10-3 CAISGSTGPYEQYF TGTGCCATCAGTGGATCGACAGGACCTTACGAGCAGTACTTC
NA 12 TRBJ1-2 TRBD1 TRBV6-5 CASSKDRGGYTF TGTGCCAGCAGTAAGGACAGGGGTGGCTACACCTTC
NA 13 TRBJ1-2 NA TRBV2 CASRRDTNYGYTF TGTGCCAGCAGGAGGGACACGAACTATGGCTACACCTTC
NA 15 TRBJ2-7 NA TRBV18 CASSPPGGRTYEQYF TGTGCCAGCTCACCGCCTGGGGGGCGCACCTACGAGCAGTACTTC
NA 17 TRBJ2-7 TRBD2 TRBV12-5 CASGLVPLTSGPYEQYF TGTGCTAGTGGTTTGGTACCCCTGACTAGCGGACCCTACGAGCAGTACTTC
NA 19 TRBJ2-7 NA TRBV9 CASSVEVSIKQESSYEQYF TGTGCCAGCAGCGTAGAGGTCAGCATCAAGCAAGAGAGCTCCTACGAGCAGTACTTC
NA 13 TRBJ1-1 NA TRBV4-3 CASSQTGNTEAFF TGCGCCAGCAGCCAGACGGGGAACACTGAAGCTTTCTTT
NA 16 TRBJ1-5 NA TRBV21-1 CASNLYGQISNQPQHF TGTGCCAGCAACCTTTACGGACAGATTAGCAATCAGCCCCAGCATTTT
NA 13 TRBJ2-7 NA TRBV11-2 CASSSRARNEQYF TGTGCCAGCAGCTCCAGGGCGAGGAACGAGCAGTACTTC
NA 15 TRBJ1-6 NA TRBV4-3 CASSQDEGGYSPLHF TGCGCCAGCAGCCAAGATGAGGGAGGTTATTCGCCCCTCCACTTT
NA 15 TRBJ2-7 NA TRBV4-2 CASSQEQQGSYEQYF TGTGCCAGCAGCCAAGAACAGCAGGGATCCTACGAGCAGTACTTC
NA 13 TRBJ1-1 NA TRBV10-3 CAIRVVTGPEAFF TGTGCCATCAGAGTGGTTACAGGGCCTGAAGCTTTCTTT
NA 15 TRBJ2-3 TRBD2 TRBV10-2 CASRLAATSTDTQYF TGCGCCAGCAGACTAGCGGCAACTAGCACAGATACGCAGTATTTT
NA 14 TRBJ2-3 NA TRBV5-1 CASSPGQVGDTQYF TGCGCCAGCAGCCCGGGCCAAGTGGGGGATACGCAGTATTTT
once 18 TRBJ2-7 TRBD1 TRBV23-1 CASSQSAERDRVRYEQYF TGCGCCAGCAGTCAATCGGCTGAAAGAGACAGGGTCCGATACGAGCAGTACTTC
NA 12 TRBJ2-5 NA TRBV11-1 CASTRGEETQYF TGTGCCAGCACCCGCGGAGAAGAGACCCAGTACTTC
NA 16 TRBJ2-1 NA TRBV27 CASSSPLRDIYNEQFF TGTGCCAGCAGTTCCCCCCTTCGTGACATATACAATGAGCAGTTCTTC
NA 16 TRBJ2-7 TRBD2 TRBV5-4 CASSQVFTSGRNEQYF TGTGCCAGCAGCCAAGTCTTTACTAGCGGGAGAAACGAGCAGTACTTC
NA 13 TRBJ2-5 NA TRBV27 CASSFGRPETQYF TGTGCCAGCAGCTTTGGGCGTCCGGAGACCCAGTACTTC